One and the same sample provided the 22 T cell receptor beta chains below, sequenced in a study of T cells expressing NK-cell markers. For each CDR3 protein, TCRdb gives one entry from its re-call of the 5' RACE reads, without DNA. There are some 300,000 distinct CDR3 sequences in the sample, with approximately 0.39% held by the top ten. The sequenced sample was blood T cells: a sorted CD56 or NKG2C T cell subset, CD4+ or CD8+ T cells, or bulk PBMC T cells (not recorded which). Receptor source: a man aged 18 to 29 in good health.

The rearrangement joins TRBV11-3 to TRBJ2-2; the D gene TCRdb calls, TRBD2, cannot be checked with no DNA. The CDR3 is made up of 14 amino acids. Germline values: CDR1 SGHNT, CDR2 YENEEA. CDR3 sequence reads: CASSFGSGAGELFF. Looking up the rest from reference TRBV11-3 and TRBJ2-2 gives the full variable domain: EAGVVQSPRYKIIEKKQPVAFWCNPISGHNTLYWYLQNLGQGPELLIRYENEEAVDDSQLPKDRFSAERLKGVDSTLKIQPAELGDSAVYLCASSFGSGAGELFFGEGSRLTVL.

The chain combines TRBV30 with TRBJ1-6; TCRdb picks TRBD1, but there is no DNA to check that call. CDR1 is GTSNPN, CDR2 SVGIG, per germline (reference sequence). The CDR3 totals 16 residues. The CDR3 here is CASGLQGRSYNSPLHF.

The rearrangement links TRBV10-3 to TRBJ2-5; there is no DNA to check the TCRdb D call of TRBD2. This CDR3 region has 14 residues. Germline CDR1 and CDR2: ENHRY and SYGVKD. CDR3 region: CAIQGGALGETQYF.

The chain employs TRBV12-3 or TRBV12-4 and TRBJ2-3; with no DNA, the TCRdb D assignment of TRBD2 cannot be verified. The CDR3 is 16 amino acids. The CDR3 here is CASSRPLGTSTDTQYF.

The chain has TRBV29-1 and TRBJ2-2; no DNA is available, so the TRBD1 call from TCRdb remains unchecked. Germline CDR1 SQVTM, CDR2 ANQGSEA. The CDR3 extends over 14 amino acids. The CDR3 region is CSVGLGSHGGELFF.

This chain uses TRBV9 with TRBJ2-1; TCRdb's D call, TRBD2, is unchecked because there is no DNA. CDR3 size: 17 residues. Per the germline V gene, CDR1 is SGDLS and CDR2 is YYNGEE. The CDR3 loop is CASSPRRLAGGTDEQFF.

The rearrangement uses TRBV12-3 or TRBV12-4 and TRBJ2-1; TCRdb's D call, TRBD2, is unchecked because there is no DNA. This CDR3 has 15 amino acids. This CDR3 is CASSRQGRSYNEQFF.

The genes are TRBV7-2 and TRBJ2-1; TCRdb's D call of TRBD2 is untestable without DNA. The CDR3 length is 14 residues. In germline, CDR1 is SGHTA, CDR2 FQGNSA. The CDR3 protein is CASRGLAWDNEQFF. Filled out from reference TRBV7-2 and TRBJ2-1, the complete variable domain reads GAGVSQSPSNKVTEKGKDVELRCDPISGHTALYWYRQSLGQGLEFLIYFQGNSAPDKSGLPSDRFSAERTGGSVSTLTIQRTQQEDSAVYLCASRGLAWDNEQFFGPGTRLTVL.

V usage is TRBV5-1 and J usage is TRBJ2-1; TCRdb's D call of TRBD1 is untestable without DNA. Germline CDR1 reads SGHRS; CDR2 reads YFSETQ. The CDR3 covers 13 residues. The CDR3 reads CASSPQQGAHQFF.

The rearrangement uses TRBV18 and TRBJ1-1. The CDR3 is 13 amino acids. Germline V lookup: CDR1 KGHSH, CDR2 LQKENI. CDR3 loop: CASSPKGNTEAFF.

The chain uses TRBV12-3 or TRBV12-4 and TRBJ1-2; checking the TCRdb D call of TRBD1 is not possible without DNA. The CDR3 is 14 amino acids. The CDR3 is CASVPRGLISGYTF.

The chain uses TRBV29-1 and TRBJ2-1; with no DNA, the TCRdb D assignment of TRBD2 cannot be verified. The V gene's germline CDR1 is SQVTM and CDR2 ANQGSEA. The CDR3 has 19 residues. The CDR3 is CSVGLSATSGRPSYNEQFF.

The genes are TRBV7-8 and TRBJ2-7; TCRdb lists TRBD1, though no DNA is available to test this call. From germline, CDR1 is SGHVS and CDR2 FQNEAQ. The CDR3 extends over 15 amino acids. The CDR3: CASSLAGGELTYLYF.

The genes are TRBV5-6 and TRBJ2-5. The CDR3 is made up of 14 amino acids. Germline V gene data show CDR1 as SGHDT and CDR2 as YYEEEE. Here the CDR3 reads CASSWDLGQETQYF.

The chain carries TRBV18 and TRBJ2-5. The CDR3 covers 12 residues. Germline CDR1 reads KGHSH; CDR2 reads LQKENI. The CDR3 loop reads CASSPLSETQYF.

The CDR3 reads CASSRPGQENYGYTF. The V gene is TRBV5-4, the J gene TRBJ1-2; without DNA, the TCRdb call of TRBD1 cannot be checked. The V gene's germline CDR1 is SGHNT and CDR2 YYREEE (reference sequence). This CDR3 contains 15 residues.

V and J are TRBV12-3 or TRBV12-4 and TRBJ2-1. CDR3 length equals 14 residues. This chain's CDR3 is CASSRSDAYNEQFF.

The chain has TRBV5-4 and TRBJ2-1. Germline lookup yields CDR1 SGHNT and CDR2 YYREEE (reference sequence). The CDR3 runs to 16 residues. The CDR3 loop is CASSLGRPSSYNEQFF.

The CDR3 sequence is CASSFRAEEQTQYF. The V call is TRBV9, the J call TRBJ2-5; without DNA, the TCRdb call of TRBD2 cannot be checked. The CDR3 consists of 14 residues. Germline V CDR1 and CDR2: SGDLS, YYNGEE.

This chain connects TRBV7-2 to TRBJ2-3; TCRdb lists TRBD1, though no DNA is available to test this call. The CDR3 covers 13 residues. CDR1 is SGHTA, CDR2 FQGNSA, per germline. This CDR3 is CASSLSREDTQYF.

The chain is built from TRBV12-3 or TRBV12-4 and TRBJ2-5; the D call of TRBD2 rests on TCRdb alone, since no DNA is present to check it. The CDR3 length is 14 residues. The chain's CDR3 is CASIPGGPGETQYF.

The genes are TRBV4-3 and TRBJ2-7; TCRdb reports TRBD1, a call that lacks DNA to check it against. Germline CDR1 and CDR2: LGHNA and YSLEER. The CDR3 is 15 amino acids. The CDR3 sequence: CASSQGTGGTYEQYF.